This T cell receptor beta chain derives from a study of blood T cell repertoires in COVID-19. In the study overall: Acute-phase and convalescent COVID-19 samples originated in the United States, Italy and Spain. T cells, B-cell-depleted T cells, or PBMCs supplied cDNA or gDNA.

Symptom resolution, clearance, or two negative PCRs marked the recovered donors of Cohort 3. Only in-frame clones appear in the TCRdb table, and some are missing; sequencing was by immunoSEQ multiplex PCR. This table has around 300,000 clones, approximately 88% appearing once. Germline-derived CDR1 and CDR2 are ENHRY and SYGVKD. Germline trimming cut 0 bases from V and 3 bases from J; bases unmatched to any gene: 1. The CDR3 loop spans 15 amino acids. The rearrangement uses TRBV10-3 and TRBJ2-1, with TRBD2 matching 8 bases. Material: PBMCs or T cells enriched from blood (not recorded which). The source is a man between 25 and 39 years old who had recovered from COVID-19. The CDR3 nucleotides read TGTGCCATCAGTGAGTCCGGGACTAGCTACAATGAGCAGTTCTTC. It specifies CAISESGTSYNEQFF.